The present entry profiles one T cell receptor beta chain with its context. This sample was taken from a study of a mutant IDH1 vaccine in newly diagnosed glioma. Time point given: baseline, week 1 (first vaccination visit). Treatment in this sample: pre-vaccination baseline after standard-of-care therapy. Per germline, CDR1 MNHEY and CDR2 SVGAGI. The V gene lost 2 bases and the J gene lost 3 bases, with 14 bases spanning the gap. The CDR3 has 16 amino acids. The data were produced by immunoSEQ multiplex PCR, yet TCRdb's version contains in-frame clones alone and is incomplete. The sample includes some 87,000 clones, roughly 78% of them seen just once.

This receptor was taken from a man aged 35 to 55 with glioma. The rearrangement uses TRBV6-5 and TRBJ1-3, with D uncertain. Sequenced here: PBMCs, sampled from a glioma patient treated with radiotherapy, temozolomide or both. In DNA form, the CDR3 reads TGTGCCAGCAGTTACCGGCCCCTCTCTGGTGGAAACACCATATATTTT. Protein sequence: CASSYRPLSGGNTIYF.